A single T cell receptor beta chain is shown here with its context. A single record per CDR3 protein comes from TCRdb applying MiXCR to the RACE reads. The data show more than 300,000 distinct CDR3 sequences, with around 5% seen just once and approximately 8.2% held by the top ten. Time point indicated: pre-sensitization, week 0. The treatment was: therapeutic diphenylcyclopropenone sensitization with weekly scalp DPC. Unfractionated whole blood yielded total RNA. The data were obtained in a study of human T cells and chemical hapten exposure. For the study at large: The scalp of each patient received a weekly diphenylcyclopropenone dose for the full approximately 24-week study. The patients were mostly female; they had alopecia areata, totalis or universalis.

Germline V gene data show CDR1 as MNHEY and CDR2 as SVGEGT. The CDR3 consists of 15 residues. V lost 7 bases and J lost 2; bases outside the gene matches: 9. This receptor was taken from a young woman with alopecia areata. Some clones in this sample may be carry-over from other donors' samples. The chain carries TRBV6-2 or TRBV6-3 and TRBJ2-7, with 9 bases that match TRBD1. Material: whole blood, obtained in connection with sensitization to the hapten diphenylcyclopropenone (DPC). The chain's CDR3 is CASNWGTGTPYEQYF. The CDR3 nucleotides are TGTGCCAGCAACTGGGGGACAGGGACCCCCTACGAGCAGTACTTC.